This T cell receptor (beta chain) was profiled in a study of cytomegalovirus exposure and HLA in healthy donors. Findings and caveats of the study: Analysis performed later showed TCR beta chains linked to HLA being more clonally expanded than equally common others. The authors judged a highly shared variant cluster likely a sequencing artifact.

V was cut by 4 bases and J by 14 bases, with 33 bases left in between. The CDR3 consists of 17 residues. Germline V gene data show CDR1 as SGHDT and CDR2 as YYEEEE. Details on this clone: Its target is not known. Other DNA sequences within the sample encode an identical CDR3.

In nominal health when sampled, donors likely had unrecorded immune exposures nonetheless. With 60 Vbeta and 13 Jbeta primers, the PCR was carried out. This table comes from immunoSEQ multiplex PCR, and its TCRdb copy is limited to in-frame clones, with some not included. The repertoire holds 150,000 to 200,000 clones, approximately 84% seen once, with around 5.9% in the top ten. V is TRBV5-6 and J is TRBJ1-1; D is uncertain. The receptor was derived from a woman aged 25 to 39 in good health and CMV-seropositive. The sequenced material came from PBMCs. CDR3 DNA sequence: TGTGCCAGCAGCCCTACTTTCCAAGGGCCAGGATGGGAGGTTGCCTTCTTT. This encodes CASSPTFQGPGWEVAFF.